This entry lists 27 T cell receptor beta chains sequenced from one sample in a study of technical replicates of blood from several donors. Produced via immunoSEQ multiplex PCR; TCRdb's table is partial and in-frame only. The table records 75,000 to 100,000 clones, 94% of them present only once. The sample taken for sequencing was T cells isolated from PBMCs. These receptor sequences come from a human donor in good health.

This sequence joins TRBV10-1 and TRBJ2-1, with D possibly matching TRBD1 (5 bases). Germline CDR1 is WNHNN and CDR2 is SYGVQD (reference sequence). V lost 3 bases and J lost 1, with 10 bases in between. This CDR3 spans 15 amino acids. CDR3 protein: CASSEGRVSYNEQFF. The DNA of the CDR3 is TGCGCCAGCAGTGAAGGCAGGGTTTCCTACAATGAGCAGTTCTTC.

V gene TRBV7-6 combines with J gene TRBJ1-2; a weak D match, TRBD1 (5 bases). Germline V lookup: CDR1 SGHVS, CDR2 FNYEAQ. V lost 1 base to trimming and J lost 4 bases, with 16 bases between them. CDR3 length: 16 amino acids. The DNA of the CDR3 is TGTGCCAGCAGCTTAGTAGTGGGCGACAGTCCCTATGGCTACACCTTC. Its protein product is CASSLVVGDSPYGYTF.

This rearrangement joins TRBV27 to TRBJ2-5; a weak D match, TRBD1 (5 bases). Germline V lookup: CDR1 MNHEY, CDR2 SMNVEV (reference sequence). V lost 1 base, J lost 2 bases, and 8 bases lay in between. The CDR3 runs to 14 residues. CDR3 nucleotides: TGTGCCAGCAGTTTATGGGGCCTACAAGAGACCCAGTACTTC. Translation: CASSLWGLQETQYF.

V gene TRBV11-2 combines with J gene TRBJ1-2, with D perhaps TRBD1 (5 bases). From germline, CDR1 is SGHAT and CDR2 FQNNGV. Trimming took off 3 bases at V and 2 bases at J, with 10 bases between the two ends. The CDR3 extends over 14 amino acids. The CDR3 nucleotides are TGTGCCAGCAGCTTCGGATCAGGGAACTATGGCTACACCTTC. Translated, it gives CASSFGSGNYGYTF.

The CDR3 protein is CASSYSPGNEKLFF. The CDR3 DNA sequence: TGTGCCAGCAGTTACTCTCCGGGGAATGAAAAACTGTTTTTT. The genes are TRBV6-5 and TRBJ1-4; D uncertain. Between the trimmed V and J ends, which lost 0 bases and 5 bases, there was a span of 7 bases. Germline lookup yields CDR1 MNHEY and CDR2 SVGAGI. The CDR3 totals 14 residues.

The chain recombines TRBV19 with TRBJ2-6, with D possibly TRBD1 on 6 matching bases. Per germline, CDR1 LNHDA and CDR2 SQIVND (reference sequence). The CDR3 extends over 17 amino acids. V lost 9 bases and J 0 bases, leaving 18 bases between the germline ends. This CDR3 reads CASTQGPWGSGANVLTF. CDR3 sequence (DNA): TGTGCCAGCACACAGGGACCCTGGGGCTCTGGGGCCAACGTCCTGACTTTC. The full variable domain, rest sourced from reference TRBV19 and TRBJ2-6, is DGGITQSPKYLFRKEGQNVTLSCEQNLNHDAMYWYRQDPGQGLRLIYYSQIVNDFQKGDIAEGYSVSREKKESFPLTVTSAQKNPTAFYLCASTQGPWGSGANVLTFGAGSRLTVL.

J is TRBJ2-2 and V is TRBV10-3; 11 nucleotides line up with TRBD1. Germline CDR1 and CDR2: ENHRY and SYGVKD. V lost 8 bases, J lost 4 bases, and 6 bases stayed unmatched. The CDR3 has 15 residues. The CDR3 region has the DNA TGTGCCATCCTTAGGGACAGGGGGACCACCGGGGAGCTGTTTTTT. It is translated as CAILRDRGTTGELFF.

The chain is built from TRBV28 and TRBJ1-2; D not resolved. With 5 bases removed from V and 0 bases from J, the gap between germline ends came to 10 bases. This CDR3 has 14 amino acids. Germline CDR1 is MDHEN and CDR2 is SYDVKM. The CDR3 sequence is CASSLLLANYGYTF. CDR3 DNA sequence: TGTGCCAGCAGTCTACTTTTAGCTAACTATGGCTACACCTTC.

J is TRBJ2-7 and V is TRBV28, with D unclear. V was cut by 2 bases and J by 0 bases, with 5 bases left in between. Germline V gene lookup returns CDR1 MDHEN and CDR2 SYDVKM. CDR3 length: 13 amino acids. The CDR3 DNA reads TGTGCCAGCAGTTTACGGAGCTCCTACGAGCAGTACTTC. Amino acid sequence: CASSLRSSYEQYF.

V usage is TRBV12-5 and J usage is TRBJ1-1; 8 bases are a match to TRBD1. CDR1 and CDR2 (germline): LGHNT, FRNRAP. The CDR3 spans 20 residues. V lost 1 base and J lost 1; bases outside the gene matches: 17. This chain's CDR3 is CASGLEGTGGLRLTNTEAFF. The CDR3 region has the DNA TGTGCTAGTGGTTTGGAAGGGACAGGCGGTTTACGTCTGACGAACACTGAAGCTTTCTTT.

The rearrangement links TRBV28 to TRBJ1-5; 7 bases map to TRBD1. Losses at the gene ends were 6 bases for V and 5 bases for J; bases not matched to a gene: 7. This CDR3 has 14 amino acids. From germline, CDR1 is MDHEN and CDR2 SYDVKM. The CDR3 DNA reads TGTGCCAGCAGCCGTAGACAGGGACATCAGCCCCAGCATTTT. Translating it yields CASSRRQGHQPQHF.

As to this clone: The junction differs from germline at one of its ends, possibly a read error. Other DNA sequences within the sample encode an identical CDR3. The V and J genes are TRBV7-8 and TRBJ2-1; perhaps TRBD1 as D (6 bases). From germline, CDR1 is SGHVS and CDR2 FQNEAQ. This CDR3 is 12 amino acids long. The CDR3 DNA follows: TGTGCTAGCAGTCGAGGGGGTCGTGAGCAGTTCTTC. Translated, it gives CASSRGGREQFF. Based on the CDR3 plus reference TRBV7-8 and TRBJ2-1, the full variable domain is GAGVSQSPRYKVAKRGQDVALRCDPISGHVSLFWYQQALGQGPEFLTYFQNEAQLDKSGLPSDRFFAERPEGSVSTLKIQRTQQEDSAVYLCASSRGGREQFFGPGTRLTVL.

As for this clone: The same CDR3 arises from other DNA sequences in this sample as well. The chain has TRBV7-3 and TRBJ2-5; weak D call: TRBD2 (6 bases). This CDR3 region has 15 residues. Germline values: CDR1 SGHTA, CDR2 FQGTGA. The germline V and J ends were trimmed by 0 bases and 0 bases, with 8 bases remaining between them. The CDR3 here is CASSLTSGYQETQYF. Written as DNA, the CDR3 is TGTGCCAGCAGCTTAACGAGCGGGTACCAAGAGACCCAGTACTTC.

The V and J genes are TRBV7-4 and TRBJ1-5; D not certain. The CDR3 length is 14 residues. Trimming stripped 5 bases from V and 4 bases from J, with 12 bases between. The germline gives CDR1 SGHVT, CDR2 SQSDAQ. CDR3 residues: CASSGRDDNQPQHF. The CDR3 DNA reads TGTGCCAGCAGCGGGAGGGATGATAATCAGCCCCAGCATTTT.

This chain uses TRBV10-1 with TRBJ2-7; D is possibly TRBD2 (7 bases). This CDR3 has 17 residues. V lost 3 bases to trimming and J lost 3 bases, with 21 bases between them. CDR1 WNHNN and CDR2 SYGVQD come from the germline V gene (reference sequence). The CDR3 bases are TGCGCCAGCAGTGACCGCCGGGGGGCAGGACCCCTCTACGAGCAGTACTTC. Protein: CASSDRRGAGPLYEQYF.

V is TRBV10-3 and J is TRBJ1-1; tentative D call: TRBD1 (5 bases). The V and J ends lost 2 bases and 1 base respectively, with 11 bases between them. From germline, CDR1 is ENHRY and CDR2 SYGVKD. The CDR3 consists of 15 residues. CDR3 sequence reads: CAISEVAGGNTEAFF. Here the CDR3 DNA reads TGTGCCATCAGTGAGGTGGCCGGGGGGAACACTGAAGCTTTCTTT.

The genes are TRBV5-1 and TRBJ2-3; TRBD2 matches at 10 bases. Germline loops: CDR1 SGHRS, CDR2 YFSETQ. The CDR3 is made up of 14 amino acids. J gave up 6 bases and V 5 bases, and 6 bases lay outside the gene matches. The CDR3 DNA reads as TGCGCCAGCAGGTCCGGGACTAGCGCGGATACGCAGTATTTT. Protein sequence: CASRSGTSADTQYF.

The chain links TRBV11-3 to TRBJ2-5; tentative D call: TRBD2 (6 bases). This CDR3 spans 14 amino acids. The germline V gene has CDR1 SGHNT and CDR2 YENEEA. Trimming left V 5 bases short and J 3 bases short, with 13 bases between. The CDR3 region is CASSITGREETQYF. The CDR3 DNA sequence: TGTGCCAGCAGCATTACCGGGAGAGAAGAGACCCAGTACTTC.

The chain couples TRBV6-5 to TRBJ1-1, with D unclear. The CDR3 spans 13 residues. Germline V CDR1 and CDR2: MNHEY, SVGAGI. The germline V and J ends were trimmed by 3 bases and 5 bases, with 10 bases remaining between them. As DNA, the CDR3 is TGTGCCAGCAGTTATGGGCCGGGGACTGAAGCTTTCTTT. It is translated as CASSYGPGTEAFF.

As regards this clone: Relative to the germline gene, one junction end is altered; a read error may explain this. The V and J genes are TRBV7-9 and TRBJ1-3; 8 bases fit TRBD1. The CDR3 has 15 residues. Germline V CDR1 and CDR2: SEHNR, FQNEAQ (reference sequence). CDR3 nucleotides: TGTGCCAGCAGCCTAGCCCCGGACAGGGAAAACACCATATATTTT. The encoded protein is CASSLAPDRENTIYF.

This chain connects TRBV11-3 to TRBJ2-2; D is perhaps TRBD2 (6 bases). Trimming pared 5 bases from V and 4 bases from J, leaving 20 bases between. The length of the CDR3 is 17 residues. Germline CDR1 reads SGHNT; CDR2 reads YENEEA. The CDR3 DNA follows: TGTGCCAGCAGCCCTTCCGGGACTCCTATGGGCACCGGGGAGCTGTTTTTT. Translating it yields CASSPSGTPMGTGELFF.

The J gene is TRBJ2-7, the V gene TRBV6-1, with D maybe TRBD1 (5 bases). Germline CDR1 is MNHNS and CDR2 is SASEGT. The CDR3 runs to 15 residues. V was trimmed by 8 bases and J by 8 bases, leaving 25 bases between them. CDR3 nucleotide sequence: TGTGCCAGCGGAGTGGTGGCAGGGTCAGCTACGAAGCAGTACTTC. Residues: CASGVVAGSATKQYF.

The chain has TRBV27 and TRBJ1-5; D unresolved. The V and J ends lost 10 bases and 6 bases respectively, with 16 bases between them. Germline V gene lookup returns CDR1 MNHEY and CDR2 SMNVEV (reference sequence). The CDR3 runs 13 residues. The CDR3: CATREALGQPQHF. DNA of the CDR3: TGTGCCACGCGAGAGGCCCTTGGTCAGCCCCAGCATTTT.

The chain uses TRBV7-4 and TRBJ1-5; TRBD1 matches 8 bases. CDR3 length: 16 residues. The ends lost 6 bases at V and 7 bases at J; junction bases unmatched: 14. CDR1 and CDR2 (germline): SGHVT, SQSDAQ. The DNA of the CDR3 is TGTGCCAGCAGTCGAAACCGGGACAGGCAGAGGCAGCCCCAGCATTTT. It yields the protein CASSRNRDRQRQPQHF.

The chain joins TRBV5-1 to TRBJ2-7; D gene uncertain. The CDR3 has 11 residues. Deletions cut 2 bases from V and 5 bases from J, with 5 bases between. CDR1 is SGHRS, CDR2 YFSETQ, per germline. The DNA of the CDR3 is TGCGCCAGCAGCTTTGGAGACGAGCAGTACTTC. Translated, it gives CASSFGDEQYF.

As concerns this clone: Other DNA sequences within the sample encode an identical CDR3. This chain connects TRBV5-1 to TRBJ2-7; 9 bases are a match to TRBD2. This CDR3 contains 13 residues. Germline values: CDR1 SGHRS, CDR2 YFSETQ. J gave up 4 bases and V 4 bases, and 3 bases lay outside the gene matches. Here the CDR3 reads CASSLAGTYEQYF. The CDR3, as DNA: TGCGCCAGCAGCCTAGCGGGGACTTACGAGCAGTACTTC. Together with reference TRBV5-1 and TRBJ2-7, the CDR3 gives the full variable domain: KAGVTQTPRYLIKTRGQQVTLSCSPISGHRSVSWYQQTPGQGLQFLFEYFSETQRNKGNFPGRFSGRQFSNSRSEMNVSTLELGDSALYLCASSLAGTYEQYFGPGTRLTVT.

The chain joins TRBV27 to TRBJ2-7; possible D gene TRBD2, 5 bases. The CDR3 spans 14 residues. In germline, CDR1 is MNHEY, CDR2 SMNVEV (reference sequence). The ends were cut back, 7 bases at V and 2 bases at J, with 15 bases in the middle. The CDR3 nucleotides read TGTGCCAGCAAAAGAAGAGGGCAGGCCTACGAGCAGTACTTC. It translates to CASKRRGQAYEQYF.